The clone carrying this TCR beta chain has at least ten counts. TCRdb reanalysed the 5' RACE reads using MiXCR and keeps one entry per CDR3 protein. The profile shows roughly 330,000 distinct CDR3 sequences, 6.5% to 8.5% of them singletons. Per the germline V gene, CDR1 is SGHRS and CDR2 is YFSETQ. Trimming took 0 bases from V and 5 from J; bases not matched to a gene: 5. The CDR3 sequence is 15 residues long. This sample was taken from a study of T cells after yellow fever vaccination. This receptor was obtained from a man aged 18 to 30 who received the YFV17D yellow fever vaccine. The source was PBMCs, collected roughly 46 days after the first yellow fever vaccination. The genes are TRBV5-1 and TRBJ1-5, with 7 bases identical to TRBD1. The CDR3 nucleotides read TGCGCCAGCAGCTTGGAGGGGGACAGAGATCAGCCCCAGCATTTT. Translating gives CASSLEGDRDQPQHF.